This T cell receptor (beta chain) emerged from a study of blood T cell repertoires in COVID-19 (dated by TCRdb to about 2020). For the study in its entirety: Collaborator samples came from the United States, Italy and Spain and covered acute and convalescent phases of COVID-19. The prospective study material was composed of cDNA or gDNA derived from T cells, B-cell-depleted T cells, or PBMCs. The dataset comprised deeply sampled blood TCRbeta repertoires from subjects exposed to, actively infected with, or recovered from COVID-19. A freely available public database, intended as a resource for researchers studying the immune response to SARS-CoV-2, is where the repertoires were released. The samples were drawn from the first 160 participants of the ongoing ImmuneRACE study and from 1,254 subjects provided by 6 global collaborators. Nearly every sample came with metadata listing a de-identified subject ID, COVID-19 status, age in years and sex. Where HLA class I and class II types were available, the types were taken from metadata supplied by the sample provider, not from assay-based typing. The research as a whole found: The quantity of clinical and demographic metadata differed by source and by participant and was supplied without curation.

Note on this clone: Its specific antigen is unknown. Qualities for individual bases were not recorded, and no much larger clone is one base off.

TCRbeta CDR3 regions were amplified from genomic DNA by means of the immunoSEQ Assay, a bias-controlled multiplex PCR. Per the source publication's procedure: The number of nucleated cells in each sample was estimated from the amplification of reference gene primers within the assay. To quantify the absolute abundance of each unique TCRbeta CDR3 rearrangement, sequence reads were collapsed and filtered. For each sample, productive Simpson clonality was calculated by taking the square root of Simpson's diversity index across productive rearrangements. This is the immuneACCESS table as TCRdb keeps it, with only in-frame sequences that have V and J called. A part of the clones is gone; compared with another copy, unresolved V genes explain less than half, and the rest is unexplained. The V and J calls and clone size come from that table; D and trimming were worked out from the DNA. The sample table lists about 82,000 clones, 70% to 90% of them with a count of one. The ten biggest clones cover 15% to 20% of the sample.

After removal of 5 bases from V and 7 bases from J, the junction retains 8 bases not matched to a gene. Measured from the cysteine to the phenylalanine, the CDR3 is 14 residues long. The CDR3 DNA has 42 bases and is translated from base 1. The CDR1 and CDR2 encoded by the germline V gene (reference sequence) are LNHDA and SQIVND. The collaborating institutions used their own protocols to collect whole blood in K2EDTA tubes. For TCRbeta analysis, collaborators shipped samples as frozen whole blood, isolated PBMCs, or DNA extracted from either of those sample types. The rearranged chain carries TRBV19 and TRBJ1-5; 7 of the junction bases match TRBD1. The sequencing input was peripheral blood. The receptor was isolated from an elderly man with active or convalescent COVID-19. The CDR3 amino acid sequence is: CASSEGQLEQPQHF. The nucleotide sequence is TGTGCCAGTAGTGAGGGACAGCTGGAGCAGCCCCAGCATTTT. The CDR3, completed at both ends by the reference TRBV19 and TRBJ1-5 genes, gives the full variable domain DGGITQSPKYLFRKEGQNVTLSCEQNLNHDAMYWYRQDPGQGLRLIYYSQIVNDFQKGDIAEGYSVSREKKESFPLTVTSAQKNPTAFYLCASSEGQLEQPQHFGDGTRLSIL.